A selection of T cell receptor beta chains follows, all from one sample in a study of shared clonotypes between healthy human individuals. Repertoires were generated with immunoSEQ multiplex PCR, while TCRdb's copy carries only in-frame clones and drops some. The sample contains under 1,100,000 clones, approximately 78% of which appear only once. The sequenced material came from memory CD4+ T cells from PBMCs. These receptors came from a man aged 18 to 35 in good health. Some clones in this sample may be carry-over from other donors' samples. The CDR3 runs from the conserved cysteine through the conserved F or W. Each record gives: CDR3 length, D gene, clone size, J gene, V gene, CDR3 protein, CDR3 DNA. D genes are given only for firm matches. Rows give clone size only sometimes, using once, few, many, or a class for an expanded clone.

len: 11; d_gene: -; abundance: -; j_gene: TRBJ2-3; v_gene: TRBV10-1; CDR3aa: CASSQGDTQYF; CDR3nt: TGCGCCAGCAGCCAAGGAGATACGCAGTATTTT
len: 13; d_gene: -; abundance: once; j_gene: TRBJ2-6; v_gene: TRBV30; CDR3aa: CAWSGVGANVLTF; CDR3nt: TGTGCCTGGAGTGGGGTAGGGGCCAACGTCCTGACTTTC
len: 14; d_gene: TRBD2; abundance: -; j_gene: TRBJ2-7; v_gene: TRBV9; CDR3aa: CASSVGGSSYEQYF; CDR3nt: TGTGCCAGCAGCGTCGGGGGGAGCTCCTACGAGCAGTACTTC
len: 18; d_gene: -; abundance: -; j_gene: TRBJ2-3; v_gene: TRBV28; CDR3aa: CASPLPGRPTPSTDTQYF; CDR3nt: TGTGCCAGCCCCCTCCCGGGGCGCCCCACCCCAAGCACAGATACGCAGTATTTT
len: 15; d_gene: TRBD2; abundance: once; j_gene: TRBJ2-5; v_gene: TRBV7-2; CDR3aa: CASSLASGSQETQYF; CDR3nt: TGTGCCAGCAGCTTGGCTAGCGGGTCCCAAGAGACCCAGTACTTC
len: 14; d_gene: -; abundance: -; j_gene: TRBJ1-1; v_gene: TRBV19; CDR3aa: CASIRYGPNTEAFF; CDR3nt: TGTGCCAGTATCCGGTACGGCCCCAACACTGAAGCTTTCTTT
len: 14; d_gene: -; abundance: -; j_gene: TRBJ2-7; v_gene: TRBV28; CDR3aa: CASRGETETYEQYF; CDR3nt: TGTGCCAGCAGAGGGGAGACAGAGACCTACGAGCAGTACTTC
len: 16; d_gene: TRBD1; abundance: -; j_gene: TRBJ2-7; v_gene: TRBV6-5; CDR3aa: CASSYPPGQSPYEQYF; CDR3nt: TGTGCCAGCAGTTACCCACCGGGACAGAGCCCCTACGAGCAGTACTTC
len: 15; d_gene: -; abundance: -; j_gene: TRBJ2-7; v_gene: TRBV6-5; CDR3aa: CASSLGGTGTYEQYF; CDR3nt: TGTGCCAGCAGTTTAGGGGGGACGGGGACCTACGAGCAGTACTTC
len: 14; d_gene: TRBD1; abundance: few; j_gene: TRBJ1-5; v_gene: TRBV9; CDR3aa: CASSSGTEGQPQHF; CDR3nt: TGTGCCAGCAGCTCCGGGACAGAGGGACAGCCCCAGCATTTT
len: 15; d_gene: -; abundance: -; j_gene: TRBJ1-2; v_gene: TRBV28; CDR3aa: CASSFTGQGNYGYTF; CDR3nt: TGTGCCAGCAGTTTCACAGGTCAGGGAAACTATGGCTACACCTTC
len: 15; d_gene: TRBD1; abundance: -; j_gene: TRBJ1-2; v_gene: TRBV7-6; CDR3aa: CASSLRGQGKYGYTF; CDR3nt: TGTGCCAGCAGCTTAAGGGGACAGGGGAAATATGGCTACACCTTC
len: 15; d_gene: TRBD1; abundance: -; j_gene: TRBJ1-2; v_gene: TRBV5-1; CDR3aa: CASSLDRGQVYGYTF; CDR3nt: TGCGCCAGCAGCTTGGACAGGGGGCAAGTCTATGGCTACACCTTC
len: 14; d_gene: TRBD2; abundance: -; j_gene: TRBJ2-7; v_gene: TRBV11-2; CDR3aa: CASSILAGPLGQYF; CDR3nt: TGTGCCAGCAGCATACTAGCGGGGCCATTGGGCCAGTACTTC
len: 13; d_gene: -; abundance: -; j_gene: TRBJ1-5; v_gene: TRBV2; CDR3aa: CASLGVGGQPQHF; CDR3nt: TGTGCCAGCCTGGGGGTCGGGGGTCAGCCCCAGCATTTT
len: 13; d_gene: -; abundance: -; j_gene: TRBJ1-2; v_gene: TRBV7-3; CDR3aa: CASSAGRGYDYTF; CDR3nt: TGTGCCAGCAGCGCCGGGAGGGGATATGACTACACCTTC
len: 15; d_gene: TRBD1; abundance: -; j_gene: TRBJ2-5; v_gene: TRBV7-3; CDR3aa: CASSLVRDRQETQYF; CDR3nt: TGTGCCAGCAGCCTAGTCCGGGACAGACAAGAGACCCAGTACTTC
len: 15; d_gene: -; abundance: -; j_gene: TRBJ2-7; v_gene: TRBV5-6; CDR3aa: CASSLGGRYSYEQYF; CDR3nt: TGTGCCAGCAGCTTGGGCGGCAGGTACTCCTACGAGCAGTACTTC
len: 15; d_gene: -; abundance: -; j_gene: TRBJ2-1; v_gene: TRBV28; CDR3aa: CASRSSGDSNNEQFF; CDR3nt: TGTGCCAGCAGGTCCTCCGGGGACTCTAACAATGAGCAGTTCTTC
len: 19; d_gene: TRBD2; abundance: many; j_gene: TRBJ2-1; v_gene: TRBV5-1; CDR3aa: CASSVIPGLAGGTYNEQFF; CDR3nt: TGCGCCAGCAGCGTAATACCGGGACTAGCGGGAGGAACATACAATGAGCAGTTCTTC
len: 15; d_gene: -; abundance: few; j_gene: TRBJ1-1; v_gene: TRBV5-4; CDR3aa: CASSLRGKGVTEAFF; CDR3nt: TGTGCCAGCAGCTTGCGGGGAAAAGGGGTCACTGAAGCTTTCTTT
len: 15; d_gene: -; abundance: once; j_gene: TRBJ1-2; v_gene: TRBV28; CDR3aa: CASSHRFRDRYGYTF; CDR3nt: TGTGCCAGCAGCCATAGGTTCAGGGATCGCTATGGCTACACCTTC
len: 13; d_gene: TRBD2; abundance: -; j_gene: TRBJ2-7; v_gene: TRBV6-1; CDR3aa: CASGLAGAYEQYF; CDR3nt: TGTGCCAGCGGACTAGCGGGAGCCTACGAGCAGTACTTC
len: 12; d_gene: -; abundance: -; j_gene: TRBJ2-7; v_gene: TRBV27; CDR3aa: CASSRGPYEQYF; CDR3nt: TGTGCCAGCAGTCGGGGCCCCTACGAGCAGTACTTC
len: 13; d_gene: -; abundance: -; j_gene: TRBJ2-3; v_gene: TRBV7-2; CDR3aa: CASSLIRRDTQYF; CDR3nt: TGTGCCAGCAGCCTAATCCGCCGAGATACGCAGTATTTT
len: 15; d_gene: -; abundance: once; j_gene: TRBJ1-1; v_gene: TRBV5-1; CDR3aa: CASSLVPEMNTEAFF; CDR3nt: TGCGCCAGCAGCTTGGTCCCAGAAATGAACACTGAAGCTTTCTTT
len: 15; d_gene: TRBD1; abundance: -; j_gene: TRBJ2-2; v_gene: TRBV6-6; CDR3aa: CASTGTGLGVGELFF; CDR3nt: TGTGCCAGCACCGGGACAGGCCTTGGGGTCGGGGAGCTGTTTTTT
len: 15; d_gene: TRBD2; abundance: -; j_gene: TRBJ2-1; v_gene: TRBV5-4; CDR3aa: CASSPEGLADNEQFF; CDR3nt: TGTGCCAGCAGCCCCGAGGGCCTAGCGGACAATGAGCAGTTCTTC
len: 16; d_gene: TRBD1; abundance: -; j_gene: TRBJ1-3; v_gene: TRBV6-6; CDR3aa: CASSPAGTASGNTIYF; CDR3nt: TGTGCCAGCAGCCCGGCGGGGACAGCCTCTGGAAACACCATATATTTT
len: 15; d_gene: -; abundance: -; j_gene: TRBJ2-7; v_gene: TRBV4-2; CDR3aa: CASSQDVGDSYEQYF; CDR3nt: TGTGCCAGCAGCCAAGACGTTGGAGACTCCTACGAGCAGTACTTC
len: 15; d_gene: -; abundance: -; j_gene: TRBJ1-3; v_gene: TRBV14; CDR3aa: CASSFTLSSGNTIYF; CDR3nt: TGTGCCAGCAGCTTTACCCTAAGTTCTGGAAACACCATATATTTT
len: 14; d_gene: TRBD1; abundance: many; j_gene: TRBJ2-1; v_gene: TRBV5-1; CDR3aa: CASSEGADYNEQFF; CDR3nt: TGCGCCAGCAGCGAGGGGGCGGACTACAATGAGCAGTTCTTC